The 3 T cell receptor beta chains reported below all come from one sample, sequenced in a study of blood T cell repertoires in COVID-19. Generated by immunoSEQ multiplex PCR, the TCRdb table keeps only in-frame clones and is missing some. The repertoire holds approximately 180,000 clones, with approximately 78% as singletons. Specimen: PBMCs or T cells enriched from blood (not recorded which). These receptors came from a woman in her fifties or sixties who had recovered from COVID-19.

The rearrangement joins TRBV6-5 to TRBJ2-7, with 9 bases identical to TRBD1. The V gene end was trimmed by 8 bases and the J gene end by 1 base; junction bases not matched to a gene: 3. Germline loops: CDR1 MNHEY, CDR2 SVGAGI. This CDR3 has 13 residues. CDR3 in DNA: TGTGCCAGCGCGACAGGGGGTTCCTACGAGCAGTACTTC. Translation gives CASATGGSYEQYF.

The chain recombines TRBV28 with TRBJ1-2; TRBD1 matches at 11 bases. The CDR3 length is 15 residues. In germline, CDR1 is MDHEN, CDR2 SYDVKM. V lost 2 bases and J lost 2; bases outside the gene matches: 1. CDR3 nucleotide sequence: TGTGCCAGCAGTTTAGGGACAGGGGGGAACTATGGCTACACCTTC. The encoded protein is CASSLGTGGNYGYTF.

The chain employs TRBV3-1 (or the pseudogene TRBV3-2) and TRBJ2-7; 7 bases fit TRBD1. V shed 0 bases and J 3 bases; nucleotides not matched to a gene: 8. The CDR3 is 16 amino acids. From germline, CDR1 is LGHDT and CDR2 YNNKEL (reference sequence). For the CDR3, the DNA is TGTGCCAGCAGCCAAGAAGCCGAGACAGGGCTCTACGAGCAGTACTTC. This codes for CASSQEAETGLYEQYF.